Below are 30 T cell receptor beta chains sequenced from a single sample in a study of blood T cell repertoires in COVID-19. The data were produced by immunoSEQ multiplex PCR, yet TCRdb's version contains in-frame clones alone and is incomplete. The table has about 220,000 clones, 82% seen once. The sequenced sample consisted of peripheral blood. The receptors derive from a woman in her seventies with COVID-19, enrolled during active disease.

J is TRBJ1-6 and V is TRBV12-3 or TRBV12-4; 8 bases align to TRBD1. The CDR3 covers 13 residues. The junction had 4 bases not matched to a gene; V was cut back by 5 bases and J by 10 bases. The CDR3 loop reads CASSLRQGSPLHF. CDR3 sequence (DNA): TGTGCCAGCAGTCTCAGACAGGGGTCACCCCTCCACTTT.

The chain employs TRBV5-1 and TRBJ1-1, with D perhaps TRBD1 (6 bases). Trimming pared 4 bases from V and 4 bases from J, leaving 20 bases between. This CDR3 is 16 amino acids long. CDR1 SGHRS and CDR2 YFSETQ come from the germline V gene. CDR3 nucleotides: TGCGCCAGCAGCCCCCGCCCGGCACAGGGAGTCACTGAAGCTTTCTTT. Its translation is CASSPRPAQGVTEAFF.

The CDR3 loop reads CASSFERGQAREGYTF. Written as DNA, the CDR3 is TGTGCCAGCAGCTTTGAGCGAGGGCAGGCCCGAGAGGGCTACACCTTC. The V and J genes are TRBV7-2 and TRBJ1-2; D not certain. Between the trimmed V and J ends, which lost 3 bases and 8 bases, there was a span of 22 bases. The CDR3 covers 16 residues. From germline, CDR1 is SGHTA and CDR2 FQGNSA.

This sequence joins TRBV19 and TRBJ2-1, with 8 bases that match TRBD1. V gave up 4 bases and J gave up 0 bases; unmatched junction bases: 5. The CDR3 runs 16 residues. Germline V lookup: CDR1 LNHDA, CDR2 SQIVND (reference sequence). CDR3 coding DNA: TGTGCCAGTAGTAGACGGACAGGGAGCTCCTACAATGAGCAGTTCTTC. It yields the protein CASSRRTGSSYNEQFF.

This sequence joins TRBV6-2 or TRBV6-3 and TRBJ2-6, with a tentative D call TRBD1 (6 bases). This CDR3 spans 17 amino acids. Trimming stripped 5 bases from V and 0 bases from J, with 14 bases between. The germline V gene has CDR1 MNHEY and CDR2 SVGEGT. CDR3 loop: CASSMTGFSSGANVLTF. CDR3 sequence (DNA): TGTGCCAGCAGTATGACAGGTTTCAGCTCTGGGGCCAACGTCCTGACTTTC.

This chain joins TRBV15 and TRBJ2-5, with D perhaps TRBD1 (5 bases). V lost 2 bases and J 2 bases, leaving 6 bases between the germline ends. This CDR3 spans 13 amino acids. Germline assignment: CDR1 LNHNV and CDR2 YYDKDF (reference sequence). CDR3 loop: CATSRQGQETQYF. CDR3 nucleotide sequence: TGTGCCACCAGCAGACAGGGACAAGAGACCCAGTACTTC. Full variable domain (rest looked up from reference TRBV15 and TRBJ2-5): DAMVIQNPRYQVTQFGKPVTLSCSQTLNHNVMYWYQQKSSQAPKLLFHYYDKDFNNEADTPDNFQSRRPNTSFCFLDIRSPGLGDTAMYLCATSRQGQETQYFGPGTRLLVL.

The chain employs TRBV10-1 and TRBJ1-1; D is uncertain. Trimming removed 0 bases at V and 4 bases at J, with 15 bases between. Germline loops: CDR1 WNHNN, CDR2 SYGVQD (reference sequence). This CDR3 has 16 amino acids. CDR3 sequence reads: CASSESKVGSFTEAFF. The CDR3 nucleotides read TGCGCCAGCAGTGAGTCTAAAGTCGGGTCGTTCACTGAAGCTTTCTTT.

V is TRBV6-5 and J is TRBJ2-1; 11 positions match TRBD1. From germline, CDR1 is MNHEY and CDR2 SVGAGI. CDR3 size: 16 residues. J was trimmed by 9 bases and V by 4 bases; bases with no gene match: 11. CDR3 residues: CASSFRSGTGGAEQFF. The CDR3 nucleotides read TGTGCCAGCAGTTTCAGGTCGGGGACAGGGGGGGCTGAGCAGTTCTTC.

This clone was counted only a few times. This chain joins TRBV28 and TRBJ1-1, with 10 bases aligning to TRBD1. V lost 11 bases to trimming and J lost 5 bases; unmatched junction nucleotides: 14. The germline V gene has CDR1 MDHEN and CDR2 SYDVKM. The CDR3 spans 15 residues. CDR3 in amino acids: CAANPRGTGETEAFF. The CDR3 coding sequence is TGTGCCGCAAATCCGAGAGGGACAGGGGAAACTGAAGCTTTCTTT.

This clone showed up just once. CDR3 residues: CASTPTGSYSGNTIYF. Here the CDR3 DNA reads TGCGCCAGCACCCCGACAGGGTCGTACTCTGGAAACACCATATATTTT. The chain employs TRBV5-1 and TRBJ1-3; TRBD1 aligns across 7 bases. This CDR3 comprises 16 residues. The ends lost 6 bases at V and 0 bases at J; junction bases unmatched: 9. The germline V gene encodes CDR1 SGHRS and CDR2 YFSETQ.

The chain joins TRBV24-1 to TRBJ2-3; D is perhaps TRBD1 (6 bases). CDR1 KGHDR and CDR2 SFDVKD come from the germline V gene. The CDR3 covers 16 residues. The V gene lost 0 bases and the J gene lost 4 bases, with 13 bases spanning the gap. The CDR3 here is CATSDLNRVGADTQYF. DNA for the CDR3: TGTGCCACCAGTGATTTGAACAGGGTTGGGGCAGATACGCAGTATTTT.

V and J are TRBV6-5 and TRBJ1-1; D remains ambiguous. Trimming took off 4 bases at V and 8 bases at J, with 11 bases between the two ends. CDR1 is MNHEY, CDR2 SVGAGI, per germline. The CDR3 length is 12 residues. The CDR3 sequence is CASSSSGSEAFF. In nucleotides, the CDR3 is TGTGCCAGCAGTTCATCCGGGTCCGAAGCTTTCTTT.

CDR3 coding DNA: TGTGCCACTGGGACAGGGAGTTCCTACGAGCAGTACTTC. It codes for CATGTGSSYEQYF. The J gene is TRBJ2-7, the V gene TRBV19; 9 nucleotides line up with TRBD1. Germline-derived CDR1 and CDR2 are LNHDA and SQIVND (reference sequence). V dropped 10 bases and J dropped 1; count of bases not matched to a gene: 5. The CDR3 extends over 13 amino acids. Complete variable domain (other parts from reference TRBV19 and TRBJ2-7): DGGITQSPKYLFRKEGQNVTLSCEQNLNHDAMYWYRQDPGQGLRLIYYSQIVNDFQKGDIAEGYSVSREKKESFPLTVTSAQKNPTAFYLCATGTGSSYEQYFGPGTRLTVT.

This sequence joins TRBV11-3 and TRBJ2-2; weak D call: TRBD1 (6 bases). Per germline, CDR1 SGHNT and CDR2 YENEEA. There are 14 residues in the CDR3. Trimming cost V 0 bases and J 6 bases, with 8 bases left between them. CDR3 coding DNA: TGTGCCAGCAGCTTAGAGGGGGCCGCCGGGGAGCTGTTTTTT. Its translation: CASSLEGAAGELFF.

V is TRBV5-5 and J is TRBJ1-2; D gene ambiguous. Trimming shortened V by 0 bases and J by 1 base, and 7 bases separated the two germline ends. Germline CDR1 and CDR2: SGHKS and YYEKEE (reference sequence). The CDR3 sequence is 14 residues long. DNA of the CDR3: TGTGCCAGCAGCTTGGCCCCCGGTAACTATGGCTACACCTTC. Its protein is CASSLAPGNYGYTF.

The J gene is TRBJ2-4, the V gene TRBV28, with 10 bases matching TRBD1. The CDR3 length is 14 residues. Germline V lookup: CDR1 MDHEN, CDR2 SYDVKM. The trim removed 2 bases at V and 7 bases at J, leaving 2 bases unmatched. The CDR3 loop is CASSLRDRGNIQYF. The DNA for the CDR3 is TGTGCCAGCAGTTTAAGGGACAGGGGTAACATTCAGTACTTC.

CDR3 bases: TGTGCCAGCAGCTTCGTAGCGTCGGCGGATACGCAGTATTTT. This sequence encodes CASSFVASADTQYF. This chain links TRBV27 with TRBJ2-3, with TRBD2 as a possible D gene (5 bases). This CDR3 is 14 amino acids long. V lost 6 bases, J lost 6 bases, and 16 bases lay in between. The V gene's germline CDR1 is MNHEY and CDR2 SMNVEV (reference sequence).

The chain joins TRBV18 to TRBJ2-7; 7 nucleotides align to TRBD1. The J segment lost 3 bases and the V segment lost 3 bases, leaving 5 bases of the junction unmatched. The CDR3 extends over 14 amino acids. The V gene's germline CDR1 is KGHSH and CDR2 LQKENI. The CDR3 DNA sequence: TGTGCCAGCTCACCCAAGACAGGGAGCTACGAGCAGTACTTC. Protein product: CASSPKTGSYEQYF.

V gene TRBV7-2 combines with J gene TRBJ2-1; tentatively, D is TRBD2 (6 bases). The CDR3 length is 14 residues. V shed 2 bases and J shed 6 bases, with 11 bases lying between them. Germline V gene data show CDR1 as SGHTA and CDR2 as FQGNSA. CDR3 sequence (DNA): TGTGCCAGCAGCTTAAGGGACTTGGTCAATGAGCAGTTCTTC. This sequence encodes CASSLRDLVNEQFF.

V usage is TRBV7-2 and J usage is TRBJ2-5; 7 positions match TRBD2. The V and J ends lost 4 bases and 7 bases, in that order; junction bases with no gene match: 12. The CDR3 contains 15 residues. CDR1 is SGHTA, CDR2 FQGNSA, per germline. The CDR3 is CASSSRAGDLGTQYF. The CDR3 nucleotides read TGTGCCAGCAGCTCGAGGGCGGGGGACCTCGGGACCCAGTACTTC.

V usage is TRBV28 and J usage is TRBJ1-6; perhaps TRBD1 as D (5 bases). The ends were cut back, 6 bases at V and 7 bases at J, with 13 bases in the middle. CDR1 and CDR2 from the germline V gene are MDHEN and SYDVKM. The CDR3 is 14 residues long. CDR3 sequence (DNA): TGTGCCAGCAGACCTCAGGGTGGCAATTCACCCCTCCACTTT. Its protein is CASRPQGGNSPLHF.

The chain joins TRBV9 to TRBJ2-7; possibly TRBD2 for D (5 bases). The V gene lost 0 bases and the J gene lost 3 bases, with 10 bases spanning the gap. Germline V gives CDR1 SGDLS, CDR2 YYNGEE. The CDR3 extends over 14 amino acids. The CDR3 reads CASSVVPSHYEQYF. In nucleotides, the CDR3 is TGTGCCAGCAGCGTAGTTCCTAGCCACTACGAGCAGTACTTC.

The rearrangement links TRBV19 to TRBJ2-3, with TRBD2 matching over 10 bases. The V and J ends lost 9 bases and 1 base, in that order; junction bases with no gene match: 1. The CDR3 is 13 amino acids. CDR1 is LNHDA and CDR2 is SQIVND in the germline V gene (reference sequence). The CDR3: CASGTSGTDTQYF. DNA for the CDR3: TGTGCCAGCGGGACTAGCGGCACAGATACGCAGTATTTT.

The CDR3 loop is CASSLDLTGAGELFF. In nucleotides, the CDR3 is TGTGCCAGCAGCTTAGACCTAACAGGGGCCGGGGAGCTGTTTTTT. The V gene is TRBV11-2, the J gene TRBJ2-2; 7 bases agree with TRBD1. V gave up 0 bases and J gave up 6 bases; unmatched junction bases: 4. Per germline, CDR1 SGHAT and CDR2 FQNNGV. The CDR3 is made up of 15 amino acids. The full variable domain, its missing parts supplied by reference TRBV11-2 and TRBJ2-2, is EAGVAQSPRYKIIEKRQSVAFWCNPISGHATLYWYQQILGQGPKLLIQFQNNGVVDDSQLPKDRFSAERLKGVDSTLKIQPAKLEDSAVYLCASSLDLTGAGELFFGEGSRLTVL.

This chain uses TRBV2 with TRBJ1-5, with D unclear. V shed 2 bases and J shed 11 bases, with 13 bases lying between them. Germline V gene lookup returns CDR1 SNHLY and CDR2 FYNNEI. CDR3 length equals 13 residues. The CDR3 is CASSETRPGAQHF. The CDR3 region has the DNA TGTGCCAGCAGTGAAACGCGGCCTGGAGCCCAGCATTTT. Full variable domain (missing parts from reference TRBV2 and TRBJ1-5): EPEVTQTPSHQVTQMGQEVILRCVPISNHLYFYWYRQILGQKVEFLVSFYNNEISEKSEIFDDQFSVERPDGSNFTLKIRSTKLEDSAMYFCASSETRPGAQHFGDGTRLSIL.

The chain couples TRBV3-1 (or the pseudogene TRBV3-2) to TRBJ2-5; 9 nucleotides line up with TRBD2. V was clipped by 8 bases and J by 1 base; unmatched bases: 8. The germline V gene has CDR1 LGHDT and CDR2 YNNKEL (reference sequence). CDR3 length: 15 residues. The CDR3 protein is CASAHLAGSQETQYF. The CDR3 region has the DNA TGTGCCAGCGCCCACCTAGCGGGGTCCCAAGAGACCCAGTACTTC.

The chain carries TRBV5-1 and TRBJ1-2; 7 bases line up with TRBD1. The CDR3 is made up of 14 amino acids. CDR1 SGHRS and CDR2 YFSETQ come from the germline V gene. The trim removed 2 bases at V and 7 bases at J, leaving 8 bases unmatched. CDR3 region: CASSFGGQVGGYTF. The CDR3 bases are TGCGCCAGCAGCTTTGGTGGACAGGTCGGTGGCTACACCTTC. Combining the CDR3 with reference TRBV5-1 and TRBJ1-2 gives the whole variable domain KAGVTQTPRYLIKTRGQQVTLSCSPISGHRSVSWYQQTPGQGLQFLFEYFSETQRNKGNFPGRFSGRQFSNSRSEMNVSTLELGDSALYLCASSFGGQVGGYTFGSGTRLTVV.

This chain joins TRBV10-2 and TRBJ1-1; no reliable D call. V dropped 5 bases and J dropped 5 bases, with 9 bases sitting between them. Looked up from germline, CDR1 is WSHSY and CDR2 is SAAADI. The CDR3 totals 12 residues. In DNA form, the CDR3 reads TGCGCCAGCAGTCAGACAATGACTGAAGCTTTCTTT. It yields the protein CASSQTMTEAFF.

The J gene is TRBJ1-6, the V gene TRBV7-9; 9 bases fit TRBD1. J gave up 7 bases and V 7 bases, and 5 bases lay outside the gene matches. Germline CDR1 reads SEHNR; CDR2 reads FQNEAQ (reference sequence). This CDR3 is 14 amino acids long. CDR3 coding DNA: TGTGCCAGCAACCCGGGACAGGGAAATTCACCCCTCCACTTT. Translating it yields CASNPGQGNSPLHF.

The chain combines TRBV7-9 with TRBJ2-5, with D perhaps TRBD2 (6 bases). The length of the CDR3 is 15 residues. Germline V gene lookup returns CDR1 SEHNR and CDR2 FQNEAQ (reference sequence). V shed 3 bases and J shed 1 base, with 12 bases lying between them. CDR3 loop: CASSLRGVGQETQYF. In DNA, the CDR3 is TGTGCCAGCAGCTTGCGGGGTGTTGGCCAAGAGACCCAGTACTTC.